This TCR beta chain appears in the sequencing data of a study of blood T cell repertoires in COVID-19. Study-level information: The samples span acute and convalescent COVID-19 from the United States, Italy and Spain. T cells, B-cell-depleted T cells, or PBMCs provided the cDNA or gDNA that served as material.

This CDR3 spans 16 amino acids. Germline lookup yields CDR1 LGHDT and CDR2 YNNKEL (reference sequence). V gave up 4 bases and J gave up 4 bases; unmatched junction bases: 2. In the original workflow: The authors estimated nucleated cell counts from reference gene primer amplification. Repertoires were generated with immunoSEQ multiplex PCR, while TCRdb's copy carries only in-frame clones and drops some. V, J and clone size were drawn from that table, and D and trimming were deduced from the DNA. The sample records about 110,000 clones, 84% being singletons. Sample: peripheral blood. The receptor comes from a woman older than 75 with active or convalescent COVID-19. The chain carries TRBV3-1 (or the pseudogene TRBV3-2) and TRBJ2-1; 15 positions agree with TRBD2. The chain's CDR3 is CASSRTSGRAYNEQFF. The CDR3 region has the DNA TGTGCCAGCAGCCGGACTAGCGGGAGGGCGTACAATGAGCAGTTCTTC.